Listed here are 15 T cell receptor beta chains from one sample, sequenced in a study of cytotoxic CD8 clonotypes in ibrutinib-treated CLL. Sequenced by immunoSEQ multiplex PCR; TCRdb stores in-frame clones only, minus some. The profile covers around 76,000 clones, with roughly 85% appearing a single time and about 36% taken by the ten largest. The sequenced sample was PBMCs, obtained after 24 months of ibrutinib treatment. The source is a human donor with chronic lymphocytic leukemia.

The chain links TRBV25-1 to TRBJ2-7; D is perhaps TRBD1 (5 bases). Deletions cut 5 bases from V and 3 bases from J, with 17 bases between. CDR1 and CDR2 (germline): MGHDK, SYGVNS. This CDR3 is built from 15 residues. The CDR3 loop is CASSPPLGRIYEQYF. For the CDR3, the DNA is TGTGCCAGCAGTCCGCCCTTGGGGCGTATCTACGAGCAGTACTTC.

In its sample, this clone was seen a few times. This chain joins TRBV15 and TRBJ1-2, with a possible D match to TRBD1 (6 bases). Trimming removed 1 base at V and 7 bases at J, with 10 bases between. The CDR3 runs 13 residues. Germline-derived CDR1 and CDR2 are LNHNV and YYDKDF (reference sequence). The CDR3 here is CATSRGGGGGYTF. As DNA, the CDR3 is TGTGCCACCAGCAGAGGAGGAGGGGGTGGCTACACCTTC.

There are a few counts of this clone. CDR3 sequence reads: CASSGDRPYEQYF. The CDR3 DNA reads as TGCGCCAGCAGTGGGGACAGACCGTACGAGCAGTACTTC. The chain is built from TRBV10-1 and TRBJ2-7, with 7 positions matching TRBD1. Germline V CDR1 and CDR2: WNHNN, SYGVQD (reference sequence). The CDR3 contains 13 residues. After removal of 4 bases from V and 4 bases from J, the junction contained 4 bases not matched to a gene.

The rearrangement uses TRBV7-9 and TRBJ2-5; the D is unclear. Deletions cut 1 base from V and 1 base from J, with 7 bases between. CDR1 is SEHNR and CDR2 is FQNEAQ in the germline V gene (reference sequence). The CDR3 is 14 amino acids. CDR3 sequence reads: CASSLGSLQETQYF. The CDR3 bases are TGTGCCAGCAGCTTAGGCAGCCTCCAAGAGACCCAGTACTTC.

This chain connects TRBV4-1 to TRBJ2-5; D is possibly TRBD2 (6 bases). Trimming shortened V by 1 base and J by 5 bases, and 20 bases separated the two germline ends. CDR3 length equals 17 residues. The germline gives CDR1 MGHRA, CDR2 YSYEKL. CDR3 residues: CASSQVSRRGEEETQYF. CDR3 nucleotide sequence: TGCGCCAGCAGCCAAGTCAGCCGCCGCGGGGAGGAGGAGACCCAGTACTTC.

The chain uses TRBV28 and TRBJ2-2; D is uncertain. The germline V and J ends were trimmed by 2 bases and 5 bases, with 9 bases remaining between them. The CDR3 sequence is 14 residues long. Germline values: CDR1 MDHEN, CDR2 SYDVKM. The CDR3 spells CASSLGPGTGELFF. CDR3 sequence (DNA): TGTGCCAGCAGTTTAGGGCCCGGAACCGGGGAGCTGTTTTTT.

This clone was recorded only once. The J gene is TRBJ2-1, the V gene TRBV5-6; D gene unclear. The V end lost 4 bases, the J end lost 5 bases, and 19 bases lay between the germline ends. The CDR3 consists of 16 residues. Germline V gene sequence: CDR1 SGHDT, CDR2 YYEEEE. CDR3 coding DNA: TGTGCCAGCAGCCCCCCCGGACCCTTGAAGAACAATGAGCAGTTCTTC. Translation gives CASSPPGPLKNNEQFF.

In nucleotides, the CDR3 is TGTGCCACCAGCTCTCAGGGGCGCGGGGTTCAGCCCCAGCATTTT. It translates to CATSSQGRGVQPQHF. V and J are TRBV15 and TRBJ1-5; D perhaps matches TRBD1 (6 bases). V lost 5 bases to trimming and J lost 6 bases, with 17 bases between them. CDR3 size: 15 residues. CDR1 and CDR2 from the germline V gene are LNHNV and YYDKDF (reference sequence).

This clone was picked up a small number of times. CDR3 DNA sequence: TGTGCCTGGAGCCCCGGGACAGCCAATACAGATACGCAGTATTTT. This sequence encodes CAWSPGTANTDTQYF. The J gene is TRBJ2-3, the V gene TRBV30; 7 bases are shared with TRBD1. CDR1 GTSNPN and CDR2 SVGIG come from the germline V gene (reference sequence). The junction had 9 bases not matched to a gene; V was cut back by 3 bases and J by 3 bases. The CDR3 totals 15 residues. Full variable domain (missing parts from reference TRBV30 and TRBJ2-3): SQTIHQWPATLVQPVGSPLSLECTVEGTSNPNLYWYRQAAGRGLQLLFYSVGIGQISSEVPQNLSASRPQDRQFILSSKKLLLSDSGFYLCAWSPGTANTDTQYFGPGTRLTVL.

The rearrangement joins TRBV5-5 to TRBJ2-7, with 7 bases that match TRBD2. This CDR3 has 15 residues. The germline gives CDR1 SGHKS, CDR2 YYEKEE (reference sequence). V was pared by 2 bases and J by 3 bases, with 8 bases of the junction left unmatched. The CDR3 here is CASSLAAGNHYEQYF. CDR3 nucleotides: TGTGCCAGCAGCTTAGCAGCGGGGAATCACTACGAGCAGTACTTC. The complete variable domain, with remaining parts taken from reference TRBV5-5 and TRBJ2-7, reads DAGVTQSPTHLIKTRGQQVTLRCSPISGHKSVSWYQQVLGQGPQFIFQYYEKEERGRGNFPDRFSARQFPNYSSELNVNALLLGDSALYLCASSLAAGNHYEQYFGPGTRLTVT.

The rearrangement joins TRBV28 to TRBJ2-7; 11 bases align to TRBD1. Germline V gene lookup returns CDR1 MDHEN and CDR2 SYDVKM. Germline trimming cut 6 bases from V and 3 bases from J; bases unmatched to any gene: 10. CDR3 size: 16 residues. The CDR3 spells CASSLPTGTGGYEQYF. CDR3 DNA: TGTGCCAGCAGCCTCCCTACCGGGACAGGGGGCTACGAGCAGTACTTC.

Here the CDR3 DNA reads TGTGCCAGCAGTGTGGACCGACCTACTTCGGAGCAGTTCTTC. Protein sequence: CASSVDRPTSEQFF. The chain recombines TRBV6-1 with TRBJ2-1; D is unclear. Germline loops: CDR1 MNHNS, CDR2 SASEGT. The CDR3 extends over 14 amino acids. Between the trimmed V and J ends, which lost 4 bases and 10 bases, there was a span of 17 bases.

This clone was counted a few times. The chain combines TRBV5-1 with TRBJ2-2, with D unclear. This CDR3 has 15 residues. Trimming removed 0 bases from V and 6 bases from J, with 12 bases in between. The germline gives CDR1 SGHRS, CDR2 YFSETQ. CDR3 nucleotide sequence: TGCGCCAGCAGCTTGGGCAGTCCCGGTGCCGGGGAGCTGTTTTTT. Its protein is CASSLGSPGAGELFF.

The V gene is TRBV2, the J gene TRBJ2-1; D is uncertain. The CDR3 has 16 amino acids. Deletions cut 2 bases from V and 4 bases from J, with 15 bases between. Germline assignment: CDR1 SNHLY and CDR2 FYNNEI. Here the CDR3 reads CASSESGGRSYNEQFF. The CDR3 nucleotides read TGTGCCAGCAGTGAATCAGGTGGACGGTCATACAATGAGCAGTTCTTC.

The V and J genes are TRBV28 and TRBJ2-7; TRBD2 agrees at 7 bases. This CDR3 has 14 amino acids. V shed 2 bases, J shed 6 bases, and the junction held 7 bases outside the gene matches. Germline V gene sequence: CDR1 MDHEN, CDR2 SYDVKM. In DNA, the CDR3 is TGTGCCAGCAGTTTAACGGGAGGTAGGGCCGAGCAGTACTTC. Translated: CASSLTGGRAEQYF.